This note documents a single TCR beta chain sequence. Its antigen remains unknown. TCRdb keeps only in-frame clones here, not all; method: immunoSEQ multiplex PCR. Of about 59,000 clones listed, around 80% are singletons. These data come from a study of T cell responses to AZD1222 COVID-19 vaccine. Study as a whole: Second doses at about 4 or about 12 weeks were pooled. The study, taken as a whole, reports: The peak T cell response came first, and repertoires were sampled only after it. Only six people who got AZD1222 tested seropositive at baseline. Vaccination with two AZD1222 doses was followed by a rise in Spike-specific TCR breadth and depth.

The CDR3 is 14 residues long. Per the germline V gene, CDR1 is SGHNT and CDR2 is YYREEE (reference sequence). V was pared by 2 bases and J by 8 bases, with 5 bases of the junction left unmatched. Source: peripheral blood, taken on day 0 of AZD1222 vaccination. The chain couples TRBV5-4 to TRBJ1-2; 11 nucleotides line up with TRBD1. The sequence was collected from an adult in good health. The CDR3 DNA follows: TGTGCCAGCAGCTTCGGACAGGGGGCAGGGGGCTACACCTTC. Residues: CASSFGQGAGGYTF. The full variable domain, rest sourced from reference TRBV5-4 and TRBJ1-2, is ETGVTQSPTHLIKTRGQQVTLRCSSQSGHNTVSWYQQALGQGPQFIFQYYREEENGRGNFPPRFSGLQFPNYSSELNVNALELDDSALYLCASSFGQGAGGYTFGSGTRLTVV.